This TCR beta chain was captured by sequencing in a study of shared clonotypes between healthy human individuals. Study findings and constraints: Though the depth was large, rarefaction showed that sorted-subset sequencing was incomplete. Researchers sampled only blood; tissue repertoires likely differ. Estimated richness was generally greater in naive than memory subsets.

The CDR3 consists of 15 residues. V gave up 5 bases and J gave up 6 bases; unmatched junction bases: 10. Per the germline V gene, CDR1 is SGHVS and CDR2 is FQNEAQ. As for this clone: The target antigen is unknown.

Methods used by the authors: Without quality scores, immunoSEQ junctional reads could not be filtered like full-length reads. Sequencing used immunoSEQ multiplex PCR; TCRdb keeps in-frame clones, though not all of them. The V and J calls and clone size are taken from that table; D and trimming were inferred from the DNA. The repertoire has around 700,000 clones, roughly 72% of them found once; the top ten carry 1.5% to 2%. The gene calls are TRBV7-8 and TRBJ1-3; 7 bases align to TRBD1. The sequenced sample consisted of memory CD4+ T cells sorted from blood. Indicated subset: CD45RA-negative fraction. The sequence derives from a woman aged 25 to 39 in good health. CDR3 bases: TGTGCCAGCAGCGGTGTCGACAGGGTCCCAAACACCATATATTTT. Amino acid sequence: CASSGVDRVPNTIYF.